This passage covers 19 T cell receptor beta chains from one sample sequenced in a study of tumor and adjacent non-tumor tissue in lung cancer. This sample's RNA came from whole unsorted tissue. The normal lung tissue was taken more than 3 cm from the tumor edge. A modified ARM-PCR protocol with three rounds of nested PCR amplified TCRbeta. TCRdb called the multiplex PCR reads again in MiXCR, with one record for every CDR3 protein. The sample has 75,000 to 95,000 distinct CDR3 sequences, around 82% seen once. The specimen was distant non-tumor lung tissue. The source of these receptors is a woman in her fifties or sixties with non-small cell lung cancer.

To note about this clonotype: The junction and the germline gene differ at one end; a read error may be behind it. V gene TRBV6-5 combines with J gene TRBJ1-4; D gene ambiguous. Per germline, CDR1 MNHEY and CDR2 SVGAGI. The CDR3 consists of 20 residues. As DNA, the CDR3 is TGTGGCAGCAGTTACTCGATGGGCCTCGGGAGAGGGCCTCTTAATGAAAAACTGTTTTTT. Protein sequence: CGSSYSMGLGRGPLNEKLFF.

On this clonotype itself: The conserved phenylalanine or tryptophan normally closing the CDR3 is absent here, so this likely arose from a read error. The rearrangement joins TRBV6-2 or TRBV6-3 to TRBJ2-3; TRBD1 is a possible D gene (6 bases). This CDR3 has 14 amino acids. Germline CDR1 is MNHEY and CDR2 is SVGEGT. The CDR3 here is CASSMDSEADTQYL. DNA for the CDR3: TGTGCCAGCAGCATGGACAGTGAAGCAGATACACAGTATCTT.

CDR3 protein: CSAVPPRGGNNEQFF. The CDR3 DNA follows: TGCAGTGCTGTGCCTCCCAGGGGGGGGAATAATGAGCAGTTCTTC. The chain combines TRBV20-1 with TRBJ2-1; D is perhaps TRBD1 or TRBD2 (7 bases each). V lost 5 bases to trimming and J lost 7 bases, with 21 bases between them. The length of the CDR3 is 15 residues. Germline loops: CDR1 DFQATT, CDR2 SNEGSKA (reference sequence).

The table lists this clonotype with a count of one. In this CDR3 the conserved last residue, phenylalanine or tryptophan, is missing, so a read error is likely. The chain links TRBV6-2 or TRBV6-3 to TRBJ2-1; D not resolved. The CDR3 contains 13 residues. Deletions cut 4 bases from V and 2 bases from J, with 6 bases between. CDR1 and CDR2 (germline): MNHEY, SVGEGT. CDR3 protein: CASSLVPYNEQFL. The CDR3 nucleotides are TGTGCCAGCAGTTTAGTCCCCTACAATGAGCAGTTCCTC.

In its sample, this clonotype was seen a few times. This clone may be a read error of a much larger clone one base away. The CDR3 sequence: CASSLLSAGVGGADVLTF. CDR3 bases: TGTGCCAGCAGCTTGTTGTCGGCGGGAGTGGGTGGGGCCGACGTCCTGACTTTC. The chain has TRBV5-6 and TRBJ2-6; 7 bases agree with TRBD2. Germline-derived CDR1 and CDR2 are SGHDT and YYEEEE. The CDR3 runs 18 residues. The full variable domain, completed using reference TRBV5-6 and TRBJ2-6, is DAGVTQSPTHLIKTRGQQVTLRCSPKSGHDTVSWYQQALGQGPQFIFQYYEEEERQRGNFPDRFSGHQFPNYSSELNVNALLLGDSALYLCASSLLSAGVGGADVLTFGAGSRLTVL.

The chain is built from TRBV29-1 and TRBJ1-4; D ambiguous. Per germline, CDR1 SQVTM and CDR2 ANQGSEA. The CDR3 extends over 13 amino acids. The CDR3 is CRGFEGPNEKLFF. In nucleotides, the CDR3 is TGCAGGGGGTTTGAGGGTCCCAATGAAAAACTGTTTTTT.

Comments on this clonotype: Since the CDR3 does not end with the conserved phenylalanine or tryptophan, this likely comes from a read error. CDR3 coding DNA: TGCAGCGTTGTTGAAATGAATGAACAGTTCATC. Translation: CSVVEMNEQFI. This chain links TRBV29-1 with TRBJ2-1; D not certain. CDR3 length: 11 residues. Germline V lookup: CDR1 SQVTM, CDR2 ANQGSEA.

This clonotype is a singleton in its sample. Mismatch with germline at one junction end may stem from a read error. V and J are TRBV4-2 and TRBJ2-7; D gene uncertain. The CDR3 has 16 amino acids. CDR1 and CDR2 (germline): LGHNA, YNFKEQ. CDR3 bases: TGTGGCAGCAGCCATGCAGTAGAGGCGGTACCCTGCGAGCAGTACTTC. Its protein product is CGSSHAVEAVPCEQYF.

About this clonotype: The CDR3 ends on some other residue instead of the conserved phenylalanine or tryptophan, so this is likely a read error. This chain joins TRBV12-3 or TRBV12-4 and TRBJ2-2, with 9 bases identical to TRBD1. V was pared by 8 bases and J by 2 bases, with 9 bases of the junction left unmatched. This CDR3 is 16 amino acids long. The CDR3 DNA is TGTGCCAGCGGCTTAGGGACAGGGACAAACACCGGGGAGCTGTTTTCT. Translation: CASGLGTGTNTGELFS.

Notes on this clonotype: The junction departs from germline at one end; a sequencing error may be responsible. This chain connects TRBV14 to TRBJ2-7, with no clear D. The V gene's germline CDR1 is SGHDN and CDR2 FVKESK. CDR3 length: 12 amino acids. CDR3 DNA: TGTGCCAGCAGCCAAGTGTACGGCGAGCAATACTTC. Translated, it gives CASSQVYGEQYF.

Details on this clonotype: Compared with germline, one end of the junction differs, possibly owing to a read error. This sequence joins TRBV12-3 or TRBV12-4 and TRBJ2-1, with a possible D match to TRBD1 (6 bases). CDR3 length: 16 amino acids. The CDR3 DNA reads TGTGTCAGCAGTTTAAGGGGGATGGGGTCCTACATTGAGCAGTTCTTC. Encoded protein: CVSSLRGMGSYIEQFF.

Details on this clonotype: Sequence at one end of the junction differs from germline and may be a read error. The J gene is TRBJ1-2, the V gene TRBV12-3 or TRBV12-4; TRBD1 is a possible D gene (5 bases). This CDR3 contains 16 residues. The CDR3 spells CAGSSHQGRHTYGYTF. The CDR3 DNA sequence: TGTGCCGGCAGTTCGCATCAGGGTAGGCATACCTATGGCTACACCTTC.

This clonotype is deemed large. The chain recombines TRBV6-6 with TRBJ2-3; D is perhaps TRBD1 (6 bases). Germline CDR1 MNHNY, CDR2 SVGAGI (reference sequence). This CDR3 comprises 14 residues. Trimming took off 5 bases at V and 2 bases at J, with 11 bases between the two ends. The CDR3 sequence is CASSAQGHTDTQYF. The CDR3 coding sequence is TGTGCCAGCAGTGCCCAGGGACACACAGATACGCAGTATTTT.

The V and J genes are TRBV10-2 and TRBJ2-1; 7 bases align to TRBD2. Per the germline V gene, CDR1 is WSHSY and CDR2 is SAAADI. The CDR3 sequence is 13 residues long. V lost 7 bases, J lost 8 bases, and 8 bases stayed unmatched. The CDR3 reads CASTSGRSYEQFF. The CDR3 DNA follows: TGCGCCAGCACTAGCGGTAGGTCCTATGAGCAGTTCTTC.

Concerning this clonotype: At one end, the junction sequence differs from germline, possibly due to a read error. The V gene is TRBV4-2, the J gene TRBJ1-4; maybe TRBD1 (5 bases). The CDR3 sequence is 16 residues long. Germline CDR1 reads LGHNA; CDR2 reads YNFKEQ. This chain's CDR3 is CGSSRTRDVEEEKLFF. The CDR3 bases are TGTGGCAGCAGCCGCACCCGGGACGTGGAAGAGGAAAAACTGTTTTTT.

The genes are TRBV6-6 and TRBJ1-1; D ambiguous. V lost 1 base, J lost 14 bases, and 17 bases lay in between. The germline CDR1 and CDR2 sequences are MNHNY and SVGAGI (reference sequence). This CDR3 spans 13 amino acids. The CDR3 here is CASSYFGNTEVFF. The CDR3, as DNA: TGTGCCAGCAGTTACTTTGGGAACACTGAAGTGTTCTTT.

The chain combines TRBV20-1 with TRBJ1-1, with 7 bases identical to TRBD1. The CDR3 is 15 residues long. The germline CDR1 and CDR2 sequences are DFQATT and SNEGSKA (reference sequence). Germline trimming cut 1 base from V and 6 bases from J; bases unmatched to any gene: 11. Here the CDR3 DNA reads TGCAGTGCTAGAGCTCAGGGGGGGCTGAGGCCTGAAGCTTTCTTT. Its translation is CSARAQGGLRPEAFF.

As to this clonotype: One end of the junction varies from germline; a read error may be responsible. This chain joins TRBV29-1 and TRBJ2-1; possible D gene TRBD2, 6 bases. Germline V gene lookup returns CDR1 SQVTM and CDR2 ANQGSEA. The CDR3 runs 16 residues. The chain's CDR3 is CSVEFPTRSFYNEQFF. CDR3 DNA: TGCAGTGTTGAATTTCCGACTAGGAGCTTCTACAATGAGCAGTTCTTC.

Regarding this clonotype: A single base separates this from a much larger clone, so it may be a read error. The rearrangement joins TRBV7-2 to TRBJ2-1; D not certain. This CDR3 region has 13 residues. Germline CDR1 and CDR2: SGHTA and FQGNSA. The V and J ends lost 5 bases and 9 bases respectively, with 14 bases between them. This CDR3 is CTSSPTILAEQFF. CDR3 DNA sequence: TGTACCAGCAGCCCTACCATTCTTGCTGAGCAGTTCTTC.